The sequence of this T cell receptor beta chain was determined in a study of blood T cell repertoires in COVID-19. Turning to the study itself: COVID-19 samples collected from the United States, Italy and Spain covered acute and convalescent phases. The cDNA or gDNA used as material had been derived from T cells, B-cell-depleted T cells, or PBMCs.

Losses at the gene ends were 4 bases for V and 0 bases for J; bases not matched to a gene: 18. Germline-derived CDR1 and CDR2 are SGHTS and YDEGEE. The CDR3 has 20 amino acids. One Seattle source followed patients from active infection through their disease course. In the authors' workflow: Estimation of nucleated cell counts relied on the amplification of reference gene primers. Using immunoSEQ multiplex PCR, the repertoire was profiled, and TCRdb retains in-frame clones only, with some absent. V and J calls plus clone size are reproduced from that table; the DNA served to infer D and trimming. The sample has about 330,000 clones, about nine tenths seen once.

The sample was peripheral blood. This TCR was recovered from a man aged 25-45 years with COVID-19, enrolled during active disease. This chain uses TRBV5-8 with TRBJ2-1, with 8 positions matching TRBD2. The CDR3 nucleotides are TGTGCCAGCAGCAGCTATTGGGGCGGGGGGACGGCGAGCTCCTACAATGAGCAGTTCTTC. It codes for CASSSYWGGGTASSYNEQFF.